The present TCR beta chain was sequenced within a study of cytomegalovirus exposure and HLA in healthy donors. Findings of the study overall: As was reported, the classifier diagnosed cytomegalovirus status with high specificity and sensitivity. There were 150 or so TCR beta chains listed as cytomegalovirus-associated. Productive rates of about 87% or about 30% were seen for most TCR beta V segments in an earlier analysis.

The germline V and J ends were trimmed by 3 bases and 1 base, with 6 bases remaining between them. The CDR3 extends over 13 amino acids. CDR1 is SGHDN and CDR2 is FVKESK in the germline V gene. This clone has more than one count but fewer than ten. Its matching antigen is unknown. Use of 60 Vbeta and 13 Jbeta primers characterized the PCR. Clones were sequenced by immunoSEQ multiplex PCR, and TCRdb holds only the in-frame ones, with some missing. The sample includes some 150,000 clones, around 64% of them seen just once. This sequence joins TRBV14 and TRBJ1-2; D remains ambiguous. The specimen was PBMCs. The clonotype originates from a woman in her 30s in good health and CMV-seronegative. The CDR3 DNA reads TGTGCCAGCAGCCAGAACAGTAACTATGGCTACACCTTC. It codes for CASSQNSNYGYTF. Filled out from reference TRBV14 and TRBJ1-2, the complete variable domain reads EAGVTQFPSHSVIEKGQTVTLRCDPISGHDNLYWYRRVMGKEIKFLLHFVKESKQDESGMPNNRFLAERTGGTYSTLKVQPAELEDSGVYFCASSQNSNYGYTFGSGTRLTVV.